Described below is a single T cell receptor (beta chain) sequence and its context. Its antigen is not known. The study ran its PCR with 60 Vbeta and 13 Jbeta primers. Data came from immunoSEQ multiplex PCR; TCRdb stores just in-frame clones and leaves some out. The table has roughly 110,000 clones, 55% to 65% seen once. These data are taken from a study of cytomegalovirus exposure and HLA in healthy donors. Per the germline V gene, CDR1 is MNHEY and CDR2 is SMNVEV (reference sequence). The germline V and J ends were trimmed by 2 bases and 5 bases, with 13 bases remaining between them. This CDR3 is 14 amino acids long. Overall study results and limits: Whilst most TCR sequences proved rare, a subset of public TCRs occurred across many donors. Under in vitro conditions, three CMV-associated chains were confirmed as specific for CMV antigens. In an earlier analysis, most TCR beta V segments were productive about 87% or about 30% of the time. It was reported in a later analysis that an Asian-associated ancestry cluster showed fewer N-insertions than the approximately 670-donor mean.

The genes are TRBV27 and TRBJ2-7, with D perhaps matching TRBD1 (5 bases). Sequenced input: PBMCs. The sequence derives from a woman in her 30s in good health and CMV-seronegative. CDR3 in DNA: TGTGCCAGCAGTTTAGTAGGGGCGCATGACGAGCAGTACTTC. The encoded protein is CASSLVGAHDEQYF.